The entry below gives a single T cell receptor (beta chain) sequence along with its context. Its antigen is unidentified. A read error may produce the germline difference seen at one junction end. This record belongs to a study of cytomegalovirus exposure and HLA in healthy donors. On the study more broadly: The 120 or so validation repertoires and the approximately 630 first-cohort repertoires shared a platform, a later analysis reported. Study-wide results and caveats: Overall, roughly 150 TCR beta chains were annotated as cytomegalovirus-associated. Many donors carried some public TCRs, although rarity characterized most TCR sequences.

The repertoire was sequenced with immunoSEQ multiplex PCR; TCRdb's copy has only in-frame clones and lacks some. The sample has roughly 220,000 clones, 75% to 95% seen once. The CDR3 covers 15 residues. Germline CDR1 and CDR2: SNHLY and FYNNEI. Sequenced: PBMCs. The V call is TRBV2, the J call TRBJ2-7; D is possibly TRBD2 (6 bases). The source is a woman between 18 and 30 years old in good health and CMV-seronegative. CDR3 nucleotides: TGTGCCAGCAAGGCGCGATGGGGGGAGGCGCACGAGCGGTACTTC. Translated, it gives CASKARWGEAHERYF.